This T cell receptor beta chain was captured in a study of T-cell reconstitution after alpha-beta-depleted transplantation in children. Unique molecular identifiers were incorporated into the prepared TCRbeta library. One entry per CDR3 protein results from TCRdb running MiXCR on the PCR reads. The data hold 500,000 or so distinct CDR3 sequences, with over 25% observed a single time. Sequencing used PBMCs from the stem cell graft donor, obtained from the stem cell graft. This receptor was identified in a human donor who donated a stem cell graft to a child with aplastic anemia.

For the CDR3, the DNA is TGCAGTGCTAGAGAAGACGGCCACGAGCAGTACTTC. As protein: CSAREDGHEQYF. The chain employs TRBV20-1 and TRBJ2-7, with D hard to call. The CDR3 is 12 amino acids. CDR1 is DFQATT, CDR2 SNEGSKA, per germline (reference sequence). V was clipped by 0 bases and J by 5 bases, with 8 bases between them.